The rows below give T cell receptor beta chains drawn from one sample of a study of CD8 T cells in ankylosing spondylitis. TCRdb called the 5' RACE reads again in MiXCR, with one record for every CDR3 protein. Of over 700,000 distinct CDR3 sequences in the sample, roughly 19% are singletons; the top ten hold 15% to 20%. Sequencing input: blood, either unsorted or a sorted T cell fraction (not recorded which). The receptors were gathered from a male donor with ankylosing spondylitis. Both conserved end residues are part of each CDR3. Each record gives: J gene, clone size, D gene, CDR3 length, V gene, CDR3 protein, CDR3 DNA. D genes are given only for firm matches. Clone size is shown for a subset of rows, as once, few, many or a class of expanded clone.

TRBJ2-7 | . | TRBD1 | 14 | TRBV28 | CASSQGQKTYEQYF | TGTGCCAGCAGTCAGGGACAGAAAACCTACGAGCAGTACTTC
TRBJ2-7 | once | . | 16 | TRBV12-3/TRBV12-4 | CASSGPSLRGPDEQYF | TGTGCCAGCAGCGGGCCCAGCCTCCGGGGGCCAGATGAGCAGTACTTC
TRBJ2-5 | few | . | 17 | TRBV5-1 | CASSLGGSWGYGETQYF | TGCGCCAGCAGCTTGGGGGGCAGCTGGGGGTATGGAGAGACCCAGTACTTC
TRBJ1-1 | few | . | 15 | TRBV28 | CASSLPGALNTEAFF | TGTGCCAGCAGTCTGCCCGGGGCGCTGAACACTGAAGCTTTCTTT
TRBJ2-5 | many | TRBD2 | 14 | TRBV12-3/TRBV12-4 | CASRMGTSGETQYF | TGTGCCAGCAGAATGGGGACTAGCGGAGAGACCCAGTACTTC
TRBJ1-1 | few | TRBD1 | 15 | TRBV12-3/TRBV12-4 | CASSKGQGFFAEAFF | TGTGCCAGCAGCAAGGGACAGGGGTTTTTCGCTGAAGCTTTCTTT
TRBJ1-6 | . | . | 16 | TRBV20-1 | CSARPRLLTYNSPLHF | TGCAGTGCTAGACCTCGACTGCTGACCTATAATTCACCCCTCCACTTT
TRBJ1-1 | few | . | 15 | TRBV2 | CASSRGGTGNTEAFF | TGTGCCAGCAGTCGAGGAGGGACGGGGAACACTGAAGCTTTCTTT
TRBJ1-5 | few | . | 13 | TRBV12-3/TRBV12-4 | CASSNRVDQPQHF | TGTGCCAGCAGCAACAGGGTTGACCAGCCCCAGCATTTT
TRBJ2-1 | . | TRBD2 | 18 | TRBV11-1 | CASSLPGGSGSSYNEQFF | TGTGCCAGCAGCTTACCAGGGGGTAGCGGGAGCTCCTACAATGAGCAGTTCTTC
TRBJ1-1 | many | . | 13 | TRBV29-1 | CSVHRVGNTEAFF | TGCAGCGTTCACAGGGTGGGAAACACTGAAGCTTTCTTT